One sample yielded the 32 T cell receptor beta chains listed below, sequenced in a study of blood T cell repertoires in COVID-19. Libraries were prepared by immunoSEQ multiplex PCR; TCRdb keeps only in-frame clonotypes and omits some of them. The sample has some 150,000 clones, 87% seen once. The sequencing sample was made of peripheral blood. The receptor set was obtained from a man aged 50 to 60 who had recovered from COVID-19.

This clone has just one count. This chain connects TRBV11-2 to TRBJ2-2; TRBD2 is a possible D gene (7 bases). V lost 2 bases, J lost 4 bases, and 14 bases lay in between. Germline V gene data show CDR1 as SGHAT and CDR2 as FQNNGV. The CDR3 consists of 16 residues. CDR3 region: CASSLFAAGATGELFF. As DNA, the CDR3 is TGTGCCAGCAGCTTATTTGCGGCGGGGGCCACCGGGGAGCTGTTTTTT.

This clone has just one count. CDR3 sequence reads: CASSLSGGENTGELFF. The DNA for the CDR3 is TGCGCCAGCAGCTTGAGCGGGGGAGAGAACACCGGGGAGCTGTTTTTT. The chain joins TRBV5-1 to TRBJ2-2; 8 bases fit TRBD2. In germline, CDR1 is SGHRS, CDR2 YFSETQ. The CDR3 runs 16 residues. Trimming took 1 base from V and 1 from J; bases not matched to a gene: 3.

This chain links TRBV6-2 or TRBV6-3 with TRBJ2-7, with D tentatively TRBD1 (8 bases). This CDR3 contains 18 residues. The ends were cut back, 5 bases at V and 2 bases at J, with 25 bases in the middle. Germline V gene data show CDR1 as MNHEY and CDR2 as SVGEGT. The CDR3 DNA follows: TGTGCCAGCAGTCCCCCGCGGACAGGGCTAGCGGCGACCTACGAGCAGTACTTC. It encodes CASSPPRTGLAATYEQYF.

The chain recombines TRBV4-3 with TRBJ2-3; D possibly corresponds to TRBD2 (6 bases). This CDR3 contains 16 residues. V lost 0 bases, J lost 1 base, and 11 bases lay in between. Germline lookup yields CDR1 LGHNA and CDR2 YSLEER. For the CDR3, the DNA is TGCGCCAGCAGCCAAGAAACTAGCCGCGGCACAGATACGCAGTATTTT. This encodes CASSQETSRGTDTQYF.

The chain couples TRBV7-9 to TRBJ2-3; perhaps TRBD2 as D (6 bases). V gave up 3 bases and J gave up 1 base, with 14 bases separating them. Germline CDR1 is SEHNR and CDR2 is FQNEAQ (reference sequence). CDR3 size: 16 residues. The CDR3 loop reads CASSFVSGVGTDTQYF. In DNA, the CDR3 is TGTGCCAGCAGCTTTGTCTCGGGGGTCGGCACAGATACGCAGTATTTT.

A note on this clone: This sample also contains other DNA sequences that code for the same CDR3. This rearrangement joins TRBV19 to TRBJ1-1; D gene uncertain. Looked up from germline, CDR1 is LNHDA and CDR2 is SQIVND (reference sequence). The V gene lost 4 bases and the J gene lost 1 base, with 7 bases spanning the gap. This CDR3 has 13 residues. The DNA for the CDR3 is TGTGCCAGTAGTACCACAGAGAACACTGAAGCTTTCTTT. It is translated as CASSTTENTEAFF.

A few counts support this clone. V usage is TRBV6-2 or TRBV6-3 and J usage is TRBJ1-5; the D is unclear. Trimming took 2 bases from V and 0 from J, leaving 17 bases between them. Germline CDR1 MNHEY, CDR2 SVGEGT. This CDR3 comprises 18 residues. DNA for the CDR3: TGTGCCAGCAGTTACGGTTGGTCGGGTCTCTATAGCAATCAGCCCCAGCATTTT. It is translated as CASSYGWSGLYSNQPQHF.

V and J are TRBV6-5 and TRBJ1-1; D perhaps matches TRBD1 (6 bases). The CDR3 length is 13 residues. Per the germline V gene, CDR1 is MNHEY and CDR2 is SVGAGI. Between the trimmed V and J ends, which lost 5 bases and 4 bases, there was a span of 11 bases. The CDR3 here is CASSTGLSTEAFF. CDR3 nucleotide sequence: TGTGCCAGCAGTACAGGGTTGAGCACTGAAGCTTTCTTT.

This clone was picked up many times. The V gene is TRBV19, the J gene TRBJ1-2; a possible D gene is TRBD1 (6 bases). The CDR3 length is 13 residues. Deletions cut 6 bases from V and 2 bases from J, with 10 bases between. Germline values: CDR1 LNHDA, CDR2 SQIVND (reference sequence). This CDR3 is CASRTGLNYGYTF. The CDR3 DNA reads TGTGCCAGTAGAACAGGGCTCAACTATGGCTACACCTTC.

This sequence joins TRBV2 and TRBJ1-4, with unresolved D. V lost 6 bases and J 7 bases, leaving 21 bases between the germline ends. CDR1 SNHLY and CDR2 FYNNEI come from the germline V gene. This CDR3 contains 16 residues. The CDR3 loop is CASRGGTTRRVEKLFF. DNA of the CDR3: TGTGCCAGCAGGGGTGGCACTACCCGGCGGGTTGAAAAACTGTTTTTT.

The V and J genes are TRBV29-1 and TRBJ1-2, with D uncertain. The CDR3 consists of 12 residues. V lost 7 bases and J 5 bases, leaving 14 bases between the germline ends. From germline, CDR1 is SQVTM and CDR2 ANQGSEA. In DNA, the CDR3 is TGCAGCGATAAGAACACCGCTTATGGCTACACCTTC. This translates into CSDKNTAYGYTF. Drawing the rest from reference TRBV29-1 and TRBJ1-2, the complete variable domain is SAVISQKPSRDICQRGTSLTIQCQVDSQVTMMFWYRQQPGQSLTLIATANQGSEATYESGFVIDKFPISRPNLTFSTLTVSNMSPEDSSIYLCSDKNTAYGYTFGSGTRLTVV.

V is TRBV7-8 and J is TRBJ1-1, with D hard to call. The CDR3 contains 15 residues. CDR1 and CDR2 (germline): SGHVS, FQNEAQ. The V and J ends lost 5 bases and 5 bases respectively, with 18 bases between them. The DNA for the CDR3 is TGTGCCAGCAGCCGCGTTTTCTCGGCGGGAACTGAAGCTTTCTTT. Translation: CASSRVFSAGTEAFF. Supplemented by reference TRBV7-8 and TRBJ1-1, the full variable domain reads GAGVSQSPRYKVAKRGQDVALRCDPISGHVSLFWYQQALGQGPEFLTYFQNEAQLDKSGLPSDRFFAERPEGSVSTLKIQRTQQEDSAVYLCASSRVFSAGTEAFFGQGTRLTVV.

V usage is TRBV2 and J usage is TRBJ2-1; 12 bases map to TRBD2. Germline V gives CDR1 SNHLY, CDR2 FYNNEI. The length of the CDR3 is 15 residues. V gave up 2 bases and J gave up 7 bases; unmatched junction bases: 3. The CDR3 sequence is CASSELGTSGNEQFF. The DNA of the CDR3 is TGTGCCAGCAGTGAACTAGGGACTAGCGGGAATGAGCAGTTCTTC.

The chain is built from TRBV11-2 and TRBJ2-1; no firm D call. With 1 base removed from V and 8 bases from J, the gap between germline ends came to 12 bases. This CDR3 comprises 14 residues. The germline CDR1 and CDR2 sequences are SGHAT and FQNNGV. CDR3 coding DNA: TGTGCCAGCAGCTTAGTTTCTTCAGGCTATGAGCAGTTCTTC. It is translated as CASSLVSSGYEQFF.

The CDR3 DNA reads as TGTGCCACCAGTCAGGGGCTGGTGAACACTGAAGCTTTCTTT. Amino acids: CATSQGLVNTEAFF. The V call is TRBV15, the J call TRBJ1-1, with TRBD1 as a possible D gene (6 bases). The germline gives CDR1 LNHNV, CDR2 YYDKDF (reference sequence). The CDR3 runs to 14 residues. Trimming took 6 bases from V and 0 from J, leaving 11 bases between them.

The V call is TRBV4-3, the J call TRBJ1-5, with D perhaps matching TRBD1 (5 bases). The germline CDR1 and CDR2 sequences are LGHNA and YSLEER. This CDR3 has 14 residues. Trimming stripped 0 bases from V and 8 bases from J, with 11 bases between. CDR3 amino acids: CASSQDRGKEPQHF. CDR3 bases: TGCGCCAGCAGCCAAGATCGGGGGAAGGAGCCCCAGCATTTT.

This clone was detected only a few times. This chain uses TRBV7-9 with TRBJ1-3; D is possibly TRBD1 (6 bases). The CDR3 is 15 residues long. V lost 3 bases, J lost 4 bases, and 13 bases lay in between. Germline V gives CDR1 SEHNR, CDR2 FQNEAQ (reference sequence). The CDR3 loop reads CASSLDYREGNTIYF. The DNA for the CDR3 is TGTGCCAGCAGCTTGGATTACAGGGAGGGAAACACCATATATTTT.

The rearrangement links TRBV7-8 to TRBJ2-2, with 11 bases matching TRBD1. Germline CDR1 is SGHVS and CDR2 is FQNEAQ. After removal of 1 base from V and 1 base from J, the junction contained 8 bases not matched to a gene. CDR3 length: 19 amino acids. The CDR3 reads CASSLEGRTGGGNTGELFF. The CDR3 DNA follows: TGTGCCAGCAGCTTAGAAGGGAGGACAGGGGGCGGGAACACCGGGGAGCTGTTTTTT.

This sequence joins TRBV3-1 (or the pseudogene TRBV3-2) and TRBJ1-2; 10 positions agree with TRBD1. After removal of 4 bases from V and 5 bases from J, the junction contained 13 bases not matched to a gene. The CDR3 is made up of 17 amino acids. Germline values: CDR1 LGHDT, CDR2 YNNKEL (reference sequence). The CDR3 spells CASSPANPGQGIYGYTF. CDR3 DNA sequence: TGTGCCAGCAGCCCAGCAAACCCGGGACAGGGGATATATGGCTACACCTTC.

The CDR3 DNA reads as TGTGCCACCAGCAGAGGAGGGACAGGGGGCTTTGGGGCCAACGTCCTGACTTTC. It yields the protein CATSRGGTGGFGANVLTF. The chain carries TRBV15 and TRBJ2-6; 12 positions agree with TRBD1. The ends lost 1 base at V and 3 bases at J; junction bases unmatched: 4. Germline V CDR1 and CDR2: LNHNV, YYDKDF (reference sequence). This CDR3 comprises 18 residues. The variable domain in full, completed from reference TRBV15 and TRBJ2-6, reads DAMVIQNPRYQVTQFGKPVTLSCSQTLNHNVMYWYQQKSSQAPKLLFHYYDKDFNNEADTPDNFQSRRPNTSFCFLDIRSPGLGDTAMYLCATSRGGTGGFGANVLTFGAGSRLTVL.

The chain carries TRBV27 and TRBJ1-2, with TRBD1 matching over 8 bases. CDR1 MNHEY and CDR2 SMNVEV come from the germline V gene (reference sequence). This CDR3 has 13 residues. Unmatched junction bases numbered 2, after V lost 5 bases and J lost 3 bases. The DNA of the CDR3 is TGTGCCAGCAGTCCGGACAGGGACTATGGCTACACCTTC. Its protein is CASSPDRDYGYTF.

The genes are TRBV6-6 and TRBJ2-6; 11 bases fit TRBD2. CDR3 length: 16 residues. Trimming at V came to 8 bases and at J to 4 bases, leaving 7 bases not matched to a gene. Per germline, CDR1 MNHNY and CDR2 SVGAGI (reference sequence). CDR3 nucleotide sequence: TGTGCCAGCGTAGCGGGGGGGCGAACAGGGGCCAACGTCCTGACTTTC. Protein product: CASVAGGRTGANVLTF.

This clone was recorded only once. The V call is TRBV13, the J call TRBJ2-7, with 10 bases that match TRBD2. Germline V gene data show CDR1 as PRHDT and CDR2 as FYEKMQ (reference sequence). The V and J ends lost 6 bases and 7 bases, in that order; junction bases with no gene match: 9. The CDR3 sequence is 14 residues long. CDR3 residues: CASRSAGGPEEQYF. Written as DNA, the CDR3 is TGTGCCAGCAGGTCAGCGGGGGGGCCAGAGGAGCAGTACTTC.

The rearrangement uses TRBV6-1 and TRBJ2-2; D not resolved. V was cut by 5 bases and J by 4 bases, with 8 bases left in between. The CDR3 has 13 amino acids. CDR1 is MNHNS and CDR2 is SASEGT in the germline V gene. DNA for the CDR3: TGTGCCAGCAGTTCGACTGTCACCGGGGAGCTGTTTTTT. Its translation: CASSSTVTGELFF.

The chain links TRBV6-2 or TRBV6-3 to TRBJ2-7, with D perhaps matching TRBD1 (5 bases). The CDR3 runs 16 residues. The V end lost 4 bases, the J end lost 0 bases, and 16 bases lay between the germline ends. CDR1 is MNHEY and CDR2 is SVGEGT in the germline V gene. The CDR3 loop is CASSSPAVRGSYEQYF. CDR3 coding DNA: TGTGCCAGCAGTTCCCCCGCAGTTAGGGGCTCCTACGAGCAGTACTTC.

This chain joins TRBV9 and TRBJ2-1, with 12 bases fitting TRBD2. The CDR3 has 18 residues. Trimming took 0 bases from V and 5 from J; bases not matched to a gene: 9. The V gene's germline CDR1 is SGDLS and CDR2 YYNGEE. The CDR3 DNA is TGTGCCAGCAGCGTAGCCGCTAGCGGGGGGGTAGGGAACAATGAGCAGTTCTTC. Its protein is CASSVAASGGVGNNEQFF. Full variable domain (missing parts from reference TRBV9 and TRBJ2-1): DSGVTQTPKHLITATGQRVTLRCSPRSGDLSVYWYQQSLDQGLQFLIQYYNGEERAKGNILERFSAQQFPDLHSELNLSSLELGDSALYFCASSVAASGGVGNNEQFFGPGTRLTVL.

The V and J genes are TRBV12-5 and TRBJ2-1; 8 bases line up with TRBD2. The germline V gene encodes CDR1 LGHNT and CDR2 FRNRAP. This CDR3 spans 15 amino acids. V shed 1 base, J shed 8 bases, and the junction held 7 bases outside the gene matches. The CDR3 loop reads CASGLGPGGADEQFF. CDR3 DNA: TGTGCTAGTGGTTTGGGCCCCGGGGGGGCCGATGAGCAGTTCTTC. The whole variable domain, filled in from reference TRBV12-5 and TRBJ2-1, reads DARVTQTPRHKVTEMGQEVTMRCQPILGHNTVFWYRQTMMQGLELLAYFRNRAPLDDSGMPKDRFSAEMPDATLATLKIQPSEPRDSAVYFCASGLGPGGADEQFFGPGTRLTVL.

This chain uses TRBV10-3 with TRBJ2-7; 8 nucleotides align to TRBD1. CDR3 length: 16 residues. J was trimmed by 0 bases and V by 3 bases; bases with no gene match: 7. Germline V gives CDR1 ENHRY, CDR2 SYGVKD. CDR3 nucleotide sequence: TGTGCCATCAGTGACACCGGGACAGGCAGCTCCTACGAGCAGTACTTC. Protein sequence: CAISDTGTGSSYEQYF.

CDR3 sequence reads: CSAKLGIKQYF. CDR3 nucleotide sequence: TGCAGTGCGAAACTAGGTATCAAGCAGTACTTC. The V and J genes are TRBV20-1 and TRBJ2-7; possibly TRBD2 for D (5 bases). CDR1 and CDR2 from the germline V gene are DFQATT and SNEGSKA (reference sequence). The CDR3 extends over 11 amino acids. Trimming left V 6 bases short and J 8 bases short, with 14 bases between.

The chain carries TRBV4-3 and TRBJ2-1, with 10 bases lining up with TRBD2. CDR3 length: 19 residues. Trimming at V came to 1 base and at J to 4 bases, leaving 13 bases not matched to a gene. Germline CDR1 reads LGHNA; CDR2 reads YSLEER. The CDR3 DNA reads TGCGCCAGCAGCCAAGGGGGGCCGTCTAGCGGGGGCATATACAATGAGCAGTTCTTC. Its protein is CASSQGGPSSGGIYNEQFF.

The chain combines TRBV11-3 with TRBJ2-1; 9 bases agree with TRBD1. Germline V gene data show CDR1 as SGHNT and CDR2 as YENEEA. The J segment lost 5 bases and the V segment lost 1 base, leaving 6 bases of the junction unmatched. There are 16 residues in the CDR3. The CDR3, as DNA: TGTGCCAGCAGCTTAGGGGCGGGACAGGGCCACAATGAGCAGTTCTTC. Amino acid sequence: CASSLGAGQGHNEQFF.

This chain connects TRBV4-1 to TRBJ2-7; possibly TRBD1 for D (6 bases). Between the trimmed V and J ends, which lost 1 base and 5 bases, there was a span of 15 bases. Germline V gives CDR1 MGHRA, CDR2 YSYEKL. The CDR3 sequence is 15 residues long. In DNA form, the CDR3 reads TGCGCCAGCAGCCAAGTAGGCAGGGGAAGGGACGAGCAGTACTTC. Its protein product is CASSQVGRGRDEQYF.